The 13 T cell receptor beta chains presented below share a single source sample, sequenced in a study of OX40 agonist ivuxolimab in advanced cancers. Assay used: immunoSEQ multiplex PCR; TCRdb lists only in-frame clones, some missing. The sample yields about 69,000 clones, approximately 81% seen once. This specimen consisted of CD4+ or CD8+ T cells sorted from blood, obtained in a trial of the OX40 agonist ivuxolimab. Receptor source: an adult with an advanced solid tumor such as melanoma, head and neck, liver or kidney cancer.

The rearrangement uses TRBV6-1 and TRBJ1-1, with 7 bases fitting TRBD1. Losses at the gene ends were 6 bases for V and 5 bases for J; bases not matched to a gene: 9. Germline V lookup: CDR1 MNHNS, CDR2 SASEGT. The CDR3 has 14 residues. The CDR3 DNA follows: TGTGCCAGCAGAGTCCAGGGGGGAGGGACTGAAGCTTTCTTT. Protein sequence: CASRVQGGGTEAFF.

The chain has TRBV27 and TRBJ2-1; 12 nucleotides agree with TRBD2. The germline gives CDR1 MNHEY, CDR2 SMNVEV (reference sequence). This CDR3 is 15 amino acids long. V lost 4 bases to trimming and J lost 6 bases; unmatched junction nucleotides: 4. In DNA, the CDR3 is TGTGCCAGCAGTTCCCTAGCGGGGGGGCTCAATGAGCAGTTCTTC. The encoded protein is CASSSLAGGLNEQFF.

This chain uses TRBV27 with TRBJ1-1, with D possibly being TRBD1 (5 bases). V gave up 6 bases and J gave up 1 base, with 12 bases separating them. The CDR3 sequence is 14 residues long. The germline gives CDR1 MNHEY, CDR2 SMNVEV (reference sequence). CDR3 nucleotide sequence: TGTGCCAGCAGACCCCTGACAGAGAACACTGAAGCTTTCTTT. Residues: CASRPLTENTEAFF.

This sequence joins TRBV5-5 and TRBJ2-7; D is possibly TRBD2 (6 bases). Germline CDR1 and CDR2: SGHKS and YYEKEE (reference sequence). The V end was cut by 2 bases, the J end by 1 base, with 10 bases between. The CDR3 length is 14 residues. The CDR3 DNA sequence: TGTGCCAGCAGCTTTCGGGGGTATTCCTACGAGCAGTACTTC. Translation gives CASSFRGYSYEQYF.

The sample holds one count of this clone. The CDR3 loop is CASSRQGHIQYF. CDR3 DNA: TGTGCCAGCAGCCGGCAGGGCCACATTCAGTACTTC. The chain uses TRBV14 and TRBJ2-4; TRBD1 is a possible D gene (5 bases). This CDR3 is 12 amino acids long. The germline V gene encodes CDR1 SGHDN and CDR2 FVKESK. Trimming removed 4 bases at V and 8 bases at J, with 9 bases between.

The gene calls are TRBV7-2 and TRBJ1-6; D may be TRBD1 (6 bases). Trimming pared 3 bases from V and 7 bases from J, leaving 10 bases between. CDR1 and CDR2 from the germline V gene are SGHTA and FQGNSA. This CDR3 region has 14 residues. The CDR3 spells CASSLGTSNSPLHF. The CDR3 coding sequence is TGTGCCAGCAGCTTGGGGACATCGAATTCACCCCTCCACTTT.

The rearrangement links TRBV14 to TRBJ1-2; 7 bases line up with TRBD1. Per the germline V gene, CDR1 is SGHDN and CDR2 is FVKESK. The CDR3 is 14 amino acids. J lost 2 bases, V lost 6 bases, and 6 bases had no gene match. In DNA, the CDR3 is TGTGCCAGCAGAGAGATGGGACAGAACTATGGCTACACCTTC. Amino acid sequence: CASREMGQNYGYTF.

The chain carries TRBV18 and TRBJ2-7; TRBD1 matches 9 bases. Trimming removed 3 bases from V and 5 bases from J; junction bases left unmatched: 11. The CDR3 totals 16 residues. Germline V gene data show CDR1 as KGHSH and CDR2 as LQKENI. The DNA for the CDR3 is TGTGCCAGCTCACCTCTCGGACAGGGGATAGGCAACGAGCAGTACTTC. This codes for CASSPLGQGIGNEQYF.

V and J are TRBV6-1 and TRBJ2-5; D not certain. The germline V and J ends were trimmed by 1 base and 2 bases, with 8 bases remaining between them. The CDR3 consists of 14 residues. Germline CDR1 is MNHNS and CDR2 is SASEGT. The CDR3 protein is CASSEGGFQETQYF. The CDR3 DNA reads TGTGCCAGCAGTGAAGGTGGGTTTCAAGAGACCCAGTACTTC.

This clone was seen at least ten times. J is TRBJ1-5 and V is TRBV4-2; the D is unclear. Trimming left V 0 bases short and J 4 bases short, with 10 bases between. CDR1 and CDR2 from the germline V gene are LGHNA and YNFKEQ. There are 15 residues in the CDR3. CDR3 DNA: TGTGCCAGCAGCCAAGAATTCAGCAGAAATCAGCCCCAGCATTTT. Its translation: CASSQEFSRNQPQHF.

The chain carries TRBV29-1 and TRBJ2-3; D is possibly TRBD1 or TRBD2 (5 bases each). The V and J ends lost 7 bases and 7 bases respectively, with 15 bases between them. The CDR3 contains 12 residues. Germline V gene lookup returns CDR1 SQVTM and CDR2 ANQGSEA. This CDR3 is CSATDGTHTQYF. The CDR3 nucleotides read TGCAGCGCGACGGACGGGACCCATACGCAGTATTTT.

This clone came up a few times. V gene TRBV19 combines with J gene TRBJ2-2; no reliable D call. The CDR3 has 15 residues. Trimming took off 0 bases at V and 3 bases at J, with 8 bases between the two ends. CDR1 is LNHDA, CDR2 SQIVND, per germline (reference sequence). The CDR3 loop reads CASSIEGRYTGELFF. The CDR3 DNA reads as TGTGCCAGTAGTATAGAGGGCCGATACACCGGGGAGCTGTTTTTT.

The chain couples TRBV21-1 to TRBJ1-5; the table calls TRBD1, which could not be checked here. TRBV21-1 is tagged as a pseudogene. The CDR3 loop spans 18 amino acids. The CDR3 DNA reads TGTGCCAGCAGCAACGCCGGGACAGGGGCTTTTAGCAATCAGCCCCAGCATTTT. The encoded protein is CASSNAGTGAFSNQPQHF.